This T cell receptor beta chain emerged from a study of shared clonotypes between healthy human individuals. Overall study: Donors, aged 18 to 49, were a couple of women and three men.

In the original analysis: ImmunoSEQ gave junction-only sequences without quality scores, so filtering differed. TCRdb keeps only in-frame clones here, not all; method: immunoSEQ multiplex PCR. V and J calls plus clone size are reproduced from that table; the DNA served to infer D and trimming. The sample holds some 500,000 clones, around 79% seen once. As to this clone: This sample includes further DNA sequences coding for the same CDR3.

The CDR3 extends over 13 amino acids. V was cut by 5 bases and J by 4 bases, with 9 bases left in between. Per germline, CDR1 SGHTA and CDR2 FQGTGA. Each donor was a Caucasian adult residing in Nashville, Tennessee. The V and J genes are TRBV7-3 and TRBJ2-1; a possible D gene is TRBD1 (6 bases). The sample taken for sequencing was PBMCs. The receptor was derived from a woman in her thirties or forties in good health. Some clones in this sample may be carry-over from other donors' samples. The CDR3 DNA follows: TGTGCCAGCAGCCTGGACAGATACAATGAGCAGTTCTTC. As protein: CASSLDRYNEQFF.